These T cell receptor beta chains were read from a single sample in a study of T cell repertoires in cytomegalovirus infection. TCRdb redid the calling of the reads with MiXCR, one entry per CDR3 protein. The sample carries about 190,000 distinct CDR3 sequences, less than 9.5% recorded once. The sequenced sample was PBMCs. These receptors originate from a human donor in good health (CMV status not recorded). Some clones in this sample may be carry-over from other donors' samples. The CDR3 runs from the conserved cysteine through the conserved F or W. The D gene is left open where the match is weak. Clone sizes are given selectively: once, few, many, or a class where the clone is expanded.

clone_size j_call v_call d_call cdr3_nt cdr3_aa
many TRBJ2-1 TRBV27 TRBD1 TGTGCCAGCAGCCCTCAGACAGGGTATGCCAATGAGCAGTTCTTC CASSPQTGYANEQFF
many TRBJ1-1 TRBV7-2 . TGTGCCAGCAGCGGGGTTAACACTGAAGCTTTCTTT CASSGVNTEAFF
many TRBJ1-5 TRBV5-5 . TGTGCCAGCAGCACGGACCACAATCAGCCCCAGCATTTT CASSTDHNQPQHF
few TRBJ2-7 TRBV4-3 . TGCGCCAGCAGCCAAGACAGGGGGGACTACGAGCAGTACTTC CASSQDRGDYEQYF
. TRBJ1-1 TRBV11-2 TRBD1 TGTGCCAGCAGCCTTGTGCGGGACAGGGACGCTTTCTTT CASSLVRDRDAFF
few TRBJ2-5 TRBV20-1 . TGCAGTGTTGTAAGCCCAGGGGAAGAGACCCAGTACTTC CSVVSPGEETQYF
. TRBJ2-1 TRBV11-2 . TGTGCCAGCAGCTCCAAGGGTCTGCCATGGGGTGAGCAGTTCTTC CASSSKGLPWGEQFF
. TRBJ1-1 TRBV29-1 . TGCAGCGTTAAATTACAAGCGAACACTGAAGCTTTCTTT CSVKLQANTEAFF
many TRBJ2-1 TRBV7-2 . TGTGCCAGCAGCTTAGCTATAGGGGAGCAGTTCTTC CASSLAIGEQFF
many TRBJ1-6 TRBV11-1 . TGTGCCAGCAGCGACGGACAACCCCTCCACTTT CASSDGQPLHF
many TRBJ2-3 TRBV10-3 TRBD2 TGTGCCATCAGTGAGTCGTCGGTGCTAGCGGTAACAGATACGCAGTATTTT CAISESSVLAVTDTQYF